These 26 T cell receptor beta chains originate from one sample sequenced in a study of cytomegalovirus exposure and HLA in healthy donors. The primer mix had 60 Vbeta and 13 Jbeta primers. The repertoire was sequenced with immunoSEQ multiplex PCR; TCRdb's copy has only in-frame clones and lacks some. There are 90,000 to 150,000 clones in the sample; roughly 80% occur only once, and almost 5% lies in the top ten. Material: PBMCs. These TCRs come from a man aged 45-65 years in good health and CMV-seropositive.

This clone has just one count. This chain links TRBV27 with TRBJ1-2, with D possibly matching TRBD1 (6 bases). Trimming cost V 3 bases and J 8 bases, with 10 bases left between them. The CDR3 runs to 12 residues. Germline CDR1 MNHEY, CDR2 SMNVEV (reference sequence). CDR3 in amino acids: CASSLQGRGYTF. CDR3 nucleotide sequence: TGTGCCAGCAGTTTGCAGGGGCGCGGCTACACCTTC.

This chain connects TRBV6-5 to TRBJ1-6; tentatively, D is TRBD1 (5 bases). V lost 8 bases and J 8 bases, leaving 13 bases between the germline ends. The CDR3 contains 13 residues. Germline-derived CDR1 and CDR2 are MNHEY and SVGAGI. DNA of the CDR3: TGTGCCAGCGGGAACAGGTTTGATTCACCCCTCCACTTT. This translates into CASGNRFDSPLHF.

This clone was observed a few times. V is TRBV28 and J is TRBJ1-2, with TRBD1 matching over 8 bases. CDR3 size: 21 residues. Germline V gives CDR1 MDHEN, CDR2 SYDVKM. V gave up 5 bases and J gave up 2 bases; unmatched junction bases: 25. The CDR3 region is CASSQLRGTGQGRSLNYGYTF. CDR3 nucleotides: TGTGCCAGCAGTCAGTTGAGAGGTACAGGACAGGGCCGCTCCCTCAACTATGGCTACACCTTC.

This clone was observed a few times. This chain links TRBV4-3 with TRBJ1-4; TRBD1 might be the D (5 bases). The CDR3 loop spans 14 amino acids. Germline values: CDR1 LGHNA, CDR2 YSLEER. V dropped 5 bases and J dropped 8 bases, with 15 bases sitting between them. The CDR3 here is CASSEGQGYEKLFF. CDR3 nucleotides: TGCGCCAGCAGCGAAGGGCAGGGATACGAAAAACTGTTTTTT.

The chain carries TRBV6-1 and TRBJ2-6; D might be TRBD1 (5 bases). This CDR3 has 15 residues. Germline V lookup: CDR1 MNHNS, CDR2 SASEGT. Between the trimmed V and J ends, which lost 6 bases and 0 bases, there was a span of 9 bases. In nucleotides, the CDR3 is TGTGCCAGCAGGGATACAGGCTCTGGGGCCAACGTCCTGACTTTC. Amino acids: CASRDTGSGANVLTF.

The rearrangement joins TRBV5-4 to TRBJ2-7; 11 nucleotides line up with TRBD2. Germline trimming cut 10 bases from V and 6 bases from J; bases unmatched to any gene: 9. Per the germline V gene, CDR1 is SGHNT and CDR2 is YYREEE (reference sequence). This CDR3 has 13 residues. The CDR3 DNA reads TGTGCCGGCCAACTAGCGGGAGAGCGCGAGCAGTACTTC. Amino acids: CAGQLAGEREQYF.

The chain has TRBV28 and TRBJ1-6; TRBD1 matches at 10 bases. This CDR3 region has 15 residues. The junction had 5 bases not matched to a gene; V was cut back by 4 bases and J by 8 bases. Germline V gives CDR1 MDHEN, CDR2 SYDVKM. The chain's CDR3 is CASSSGQGVDSPLHF. The CDR3 nucleotides are TGTGCCAGCAGTTCCGGACAGGGGGTGGATTCACCCCTCCACTTT.

The V and J genes are TRBV5-1 and TRBJ2-5; tentative D call: TRBD2 (6 bases). Germline assignment: CDR1 SGHRS and CDR2 YFSETQ. There are 15 residues in the CDR3. Trimming took off 0 bases at V and 5 bases at J, with 14 bases between the two ends. CDR3 coding DNA: TGCGCCAGCAGCTTGGGTGCGCGGGGTTTCGAGACCCAGTACTTC. Protein product: CASSLGARGFETQYF. Full variable domain (rest looked up from reference TRBV5-1 and TRBJ2-5): KAGVTQTPRYLIKTRGQQVTLSCSPISGHRSVSWYQQTPGQGLQFLFEYFSETQRNKGNFPGRFSGRQFSNSRSEMNVSTLELGDSALYLCASSLGARGFETQYFGPGTRLLVL.

The chain uses TRBV30 and TRBJ1-5, with 7 bases fitting TRBD1. Per the germline V gene, CDR1 is GTSNPN and CDR2 is SVGIG (reference sequence). The trim removed 5 bases at V and 2 bases at J, leaving 3 bases unmatched. The CDR3 covers 13 residues. CDR3 coding DNA: TGTGCCTGGGGCGGGACAGGCAATCAGCCCCAGCATTTT. Its protein is CAWGGTGNQPQHF. Together with reference TRBV30 and TRBJ1-5, the CDR3 gives the full variable domain: SQTIHQWPATLVQPVGSPLSLECTVEGTSNPNLYWYRQAAGRGLQLLFYSVGIGQISSEVPQNLSASRPQDRQFILSSKKLLLSDSGFYLCAWGGTGNQPQHFGDGTRLSIL.

CDR3 sequence (DNA): TGTGCCAGCAGCCAAGGGGCTAGCGGGGGGGTAGAGACCCAGTACTTC. Its protein is CASSQGASGGVETQYF. V is TRBV4-2 and J is TRBJ2-5, with 12 bases lining up with TRBD2. CDR1 is LGHNA, CDR2 YNFKEQ, per germline. The CDR3 extends over 16 amino acids. Germline trimming cut 1 base from V and 4 bases from J; bases unmatched to any gene: 4.

V gene TRBV7-9 combines with J gene TRBJ2-3, with 7 bases identical to TRBD2. The CDR3 loop spans 14 amino acids. CDR1 and CDR2 (germline): SEHNR, FQNEAQ (reference sequence). Losses at the gene ends were 8 bases for V and 6 bases for J; bases not matched to a gene: 11. CDR3 loop: CASGPSGPGDTQYF. CDR3 nucleotides: TGTGCCAGCGGGCCTAGCGGCCCAGGGGATACGCAGTATTTT. Complete variable domain (other parts from reference TRBV7-9 and TRBJ2-3): DTGVSQNPRHKITKRGQNVTFRCDPISEHNRLYWYRQTLGQGPEFLTYFQNEAQLEKSRLLSDRFSAERPKGSFSTLEIQRTEQGDSAMYLCASGPSGPGDTQYFGPGTRLTVL.

The gene calls are TRBV5-1 and TRBJ1-1; 7 bases line up with TRBD1. Germline V lookup: CDR1 SGHRS, CDR2 YFSETQ. The ends lost 4 bases at V and 2 bases at J; junction bases unmatched: 8. The CDR3 consists of 15 residues. CDR3 loop: CASSRSGQSNTEAFF. As DNA, the CDR3 is TGCGCCAGCAGCCGATCGGGACAGTCAAACACTGAAGCTTTCTTT.

The chain has TRBV2 and TRBJ2-3, with 7 nucleotides matching TRBD1. Germline V lookup: CDR1 SNHLY, CDR2 FYNNEI. The CDR3 has 14 residues. J lost 2 bases, V lost 5 bases, and 4 bases had no gene match. The CDR3 DNA reads as TGTGCCAGCAGTAGCGGACAGGCCACAGATACGCAGTATTTT. It codes for CASSSGQATDTQYF. Full variable domain (rest looked up from reference TRBV2 and TRBJ2-3): EPEVTQTPSHQVTQMGQEVILRCVPISNHLYFYWYRQILGQKVEFLVSFYNNEISEKSEIFDDQFSVERPDGSNFTLKIRSTKLEDSAMYFCASSSGQATDTQYFGPGTRLTVL.

CDR3 sequence: CASNGGLSYNEQFF. The DNA for the CDR3 is TGTGCCAGCAACGGGGGACTCTCCTACAATGAGCAGTTCTTC. V usage is TRBV25-1 and J usage is TRBJ2-1; D perhaps matches TRBD2 (6 bases). The length of the CDR3 is 14 residues. V lost 7 bases, J lost 0 bases, and 10 bases lay in between. The germline V gene has CDR1 MGHDK and CDR2 SYGVNS.

The chain recombines TRBV28 with TRBJ2-2; D possibly corresponds to TRBD2 (6 bases). The CDR3 spans 15 residues. Trimming removed 9 bases from V and 1 base from J, with 15 bases in between. The germline gives CDR1 MDHEN, CDR2 SYDVKM. The DNA for the CDR3 is TGTGCCAGTCAAACGGGGGAGTGGAACACCGGGGAGCTGTTTTTT. This translates into CASQTGEWNTGELFF. The variable domain in full, with the rest retrieved from reference TRBV28 and TRBJ2-2, is DVKVTQSSRYLVKRTGEKVFLECVQDMDHENMFWYRQDPGLGLRLIYFSYDVKMKEKGDIPEGYSVSREKKERFSLILESASTNQTSMYLCASQTGEWNTGELFFGEGSRLTVL.

This clone was counted between two and nine times. The V call is TRBV6-6, the J call TRBJ1-2; weak D call: TRBD1 (5 bases). From germline, CDR1 is MNHNY and CDR2 SVGAGI (reference sequence). The CDR3 contains 14 residues. V gave up 7 bases and J gave up 8 bases, with 20 bases separating them. CDR3 region: CASTLPGRGVGYTF. The CDR3 region has the DNA TGTGCCAGCACCCTTCCAGGGAGGGGAGTAGGCTACACCTTC.

This clone has more than one count but fewer than ten. This chain connects TRBV6-1 to TRBJ2-5; 9 positions match TRBD1. V trimming: 8 bases; J trimming: 6 bases; junction bases outside the gene matches: 10. The CDR3 totals 14 residues. CDR1 is MNHNS, CDR2 SASEGT, per germline. CDR3 sequence (DNA): TGTGCCAGCGGGAGTTCAGGACAGGGGAAGACCCAGTACTTC. It specifies CASGSSGQGKTQYF.

This chain links TRBV4-1 with TRBJ1-4; 11 nucleotides match TRBD1. V was clipped by 4 bases and J by 1 base; unmatched bases: 2. CDR3 length equals 16 residues. Germline V gene sequence: CDR1 MGHRA, CDR2 YSYEKL. CDR3 sequence reads: CASSPGTGGTNEKLFF. The CDR3 DNA reads as TGCGCCAGCAGCCCGGGGACAGGGGGAACTAATGAAAAACTGTTTTTT.

This rearrangement joins TRBV18 to TRBJ2-7, with 11 positions matching TRBD2. CDR1 and CDR2 (germline): KGHSH, LQKENI. J gave up 3 bases and V 2 bases, and 12 bases lay outside the gene matches. The CDR3 is 18 residues long. DNA of the CDR3: TGTGCCAGCTCACCAATGACAGCCCTAGCGGGAGGACACTACGAGCAGTACTTC. It codes for CASSPMTALAGGHYEQYF.

On this clone: Other DNA sequences from this sample encode an identical CDR3 as well. V usage is TRBV27 and J usage is TRBJ2-7; 11 positions agree with TRBD1. With 5 bases clipped from V and 4 bases from J, the junction kept 4 bases outside the gene matches. This CDR3 has 14 residues. Germline CDR1 and CDR2: MNHEY and SMNVEV (reference sequence). CDR3 in DNA: TGTGCCAGCAGTCCCGGACAGGGGGCTTACGAGCAGTACTTC. Amino acid sequence: CASSPGQGAYEQYF.

This clone was seen many times. The chain links TRBV10-1 to TRBJ1-1; 7 bases map to TRBD1. Per germline, CDR1 WNHNN and CDR2 SYGVQD (reference sequence). Trimming removed 3 bases from V and 0 bases from J; junction bases left unmatched: 10. This CDR3 contains 17 residues. CDR3: CASSDSGTADMNTEAFF. CDR3 sequence (DNA): TGCGCCAGCAGTGACTCCGGGACAGCCGACATGAACACTGAAGCTTTCTTT.

The V call is TRBV19, the J call TRBJ1-4, with 8 positions matching TRBD1. The V segment lost 7 bases and the J segment 4 bases; nucleotides outside the gene matches: 5. The CDR3 runs 14 residues. The germline V gene has CDR1 LNHDA and CDR2 SQIVND (reference sequence). CDR3 sequence reads: CASNDRGGNEKLFF. As DNA, the CDR3 is TGTGCCAGTAACGACAGGGGAGGTAATGAAAAACTGTTTTTT.

V usage is TRBV30 and J usage is TRBJ1-2; weak D call: TRBD1 (6 bases). Germline values: CDR1 GTSNPN, CDR2 SVGIG (reference sequence). Deletions cut 0 bases from V and 6 bases from J, with 11 bases between. There are 13 residues in the CDR3. CDR3 sequence (DNA): TGTGCCTGGAGTGTACAGGGTTTAAATGGCTACACCTTC. This gives the protein CAWSVQGLNGYTF.

J is TRBJ2-7 and V is TRBV10-1; no clear D gene. V shed 0 bases and J shed 2 bases, with 8 bases lying between them. The CDR3 sequence is 14 residues long. Germline CDR1 is WNHNN and CDR2 is SYGVQD (reference sequence). The CDR3 protein is CASSESSFPYEQYF. The CDR3 DNA is TGCGCCAGCAGTGAGTCATCCTTCCCCTACGAGCAGTACTTC.

The chain couples TRBV28 to TRBJ1-5, with D possibly being TRBD1 (5 bases). Trimming cost V 0 bases and J 7 bases, with 19 bases left between them. The germline CDR1 and CDR2 sequences are MDHEN and SYDVKM. The CDR3 length is 17 residues. The CDR3 coding sequence is TGTGCCAGCAGTTTATGGGGAATCCCCTCGGGGGTACAGCCCCAGCATTTT. It is translated as CASSLWGIPSGVQPQHF.

The chain is built from TRBV27 and TRBJ1-1, with D maybe TRBD1 (5 bases). V lost 3 bases, J lost 3 bases, and 20 bases lay in between. The CDR3 contains 17 residues. The germline gives CDR1 MNHEY, CDR2 SMNVEV (reference sequence). The CDR3 DNA is TGTGCCAGCAGTTTCGTGATGTCGCGGGGCACTCACACTGAAGCTTTCTTT. Protein sequence: CASSFVMSRGTHTEAFF.